Described below is a single T cell receptor beta chain sequence and its context. CDR3 length equals 15 residues. Deletions cut 2 bases from V and 0 bases from J, with 9 bases between. Germline CDR1 and CDR2: ENHRY and SYGVKD. The method was immunoSEQ multiplex PCR; TCRdb's version includes in-frame clones alone and lacks a portion of them. The table has 150,000 to 200,000 clones, roughly 91% seen once; the top ten hold 5.5% to 7%. This sample was taken from a study of blood T cell repertoires in COVID-19. Study as a whole: PBMCs, B-cell-depleted T cells, or T cells provided the cDNA or gDNA that made up the material.

V usage is TRBV10-3 and J usage is TRBJ2-3; D is unclear. Sequenced sample: peripheral blood. The clonotype originates from a man in his forties with active or convalescent COVID-19. The CDR3 here is CAISEGERSTDTQYF. CDR3 DNA sequence: TGTGCCATCAGTGAGGGAGAACGGAGCACAGATACGCAGTATTTT.